The source of this T cell receptor (beta chain) is a study of a mutant IDH1 vaccine in newly diagnosed glioma. Background on the study: In weeks 1, 3, 5, 7, 11, 15, 19 and 23, patients were vaccinated. Vaccines were begun 4-6 weeks after radiotherapy alone, or with temozolomide cycles.

The CDR3 extends over 14 amino acids. The germline V and J ends were trimmed by 2 bases and 4 bases, with 10 bases remaining between them. Germline V CDR1 and CDR2: MRHNA, SNTAGT. Specified time point: week 5, during vaccination. Doses of 300 ug of mutant IDH1 20-mer peptide were given with topical imiquimod. Repertoires were generated with immunoSEQ multiplex PCR, while TCRdb's copy carries only in-frame clones and drops some. The data contain 75,000 to 85,000 clones, roughly 90% of them singletons. As for this clone: Its target is not known.

This clonotype was obtained from a woman between 50 and 59 years old with glioma. The sample consisted of PBMCs, taken from a glioma patient whose treatment included an IDH1 peptide vaccine. The chain has TRBV6-4 and TRBJ2-3; D perhaps matches TRBD2 (6 bases). This CDR3 is CASSDRLASDTQYF. The CDR3 nucleotides read TGTGCCAGCAGTGACCGGCTAGCGTCAGATACGCAGTATTTT.